This T cell receptor (beta chain) was profiled in a study of PD-1 blockade in mismatch repair-deficient tumors. Measured with immunoSEQ multiplex PCR; TCRdb has only the in-frame clones, and not every one. The sample lists 120,000 or so clones; more than 85% were seen once. As for this clone: What it recognizes is unknown.

V was trimmed by 3 bases and J by 2 bases, leaving 10 bases between them. Germline V gives CDR1 SGHVS, CDR2 FNYEAQ. The CDR3 is 15 residues long. General study points: After pembrolizumab, tumor-resident clones rose rapidly, then generally contracted before radiologic responses.

The chain couples TRBV7-6 to TRBJ2-2; the D call may be TRBD1 or TRBD2 (6 bases each). This specimen consisted of peripheral blood, obtained 44 weeks after starting pembrolizumab. The sequence was obtained from an adult with mismatch repair-deficient cancer. The CDR3 is CASSFRGHNTGELFF. The CDR3 bases are TGTGCCAGCAGCTTTCGGGGGCACAACACCGGGGAGCTGTTTTTT.